Detailed here is one T cell receptor beta chain. Other nucleotide sequences from this sample produce the same CDR3. Some clones are missing from TCRdb's copy, which holds only in-frame ones; the method was immunoSEQ multiplex PCR. This sample yields 190,000 or so clones, of which approximately 95% are seen a single time; roughly 1.5% belongs to the top ten. Germline lookup yields CDR1 MDHEN and CDR2 SYDVKM. V shed 2 bases, J shed 4 bases, and the junction held 1 base outside the gene matches. The CDR3 spans 14 residues. The data are from a study of control samples from healthy donors and cancer patients.

This chain links TRBV28 with TRBJ1-5; 8 nucleotides match TRBD1. The source is a man aged 18 to 30 in good health. The sequencing input was blood. CDR3: CASSLGQGNQPQHF. CDR3 DNA sequence: TGTGCCAGCAGTTTAGGACAGGGAAATCAGCCCCAGCATTTT.